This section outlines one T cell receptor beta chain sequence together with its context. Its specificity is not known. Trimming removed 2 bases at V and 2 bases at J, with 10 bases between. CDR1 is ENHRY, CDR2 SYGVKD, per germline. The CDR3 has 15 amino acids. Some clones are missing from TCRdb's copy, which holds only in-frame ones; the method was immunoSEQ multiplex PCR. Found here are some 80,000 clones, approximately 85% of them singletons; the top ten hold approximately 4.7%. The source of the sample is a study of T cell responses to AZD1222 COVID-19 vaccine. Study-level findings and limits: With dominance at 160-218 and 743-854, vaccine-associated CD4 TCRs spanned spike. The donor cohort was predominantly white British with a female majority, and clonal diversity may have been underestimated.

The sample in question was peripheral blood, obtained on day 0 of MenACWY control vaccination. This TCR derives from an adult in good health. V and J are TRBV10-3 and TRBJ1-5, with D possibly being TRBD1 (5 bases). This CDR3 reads CAISEGGFGNQPQHF. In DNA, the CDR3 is TGTGCCATCAGTGAGGGGGGGTTTGGCAATCAGCCCCAGCATTTT.